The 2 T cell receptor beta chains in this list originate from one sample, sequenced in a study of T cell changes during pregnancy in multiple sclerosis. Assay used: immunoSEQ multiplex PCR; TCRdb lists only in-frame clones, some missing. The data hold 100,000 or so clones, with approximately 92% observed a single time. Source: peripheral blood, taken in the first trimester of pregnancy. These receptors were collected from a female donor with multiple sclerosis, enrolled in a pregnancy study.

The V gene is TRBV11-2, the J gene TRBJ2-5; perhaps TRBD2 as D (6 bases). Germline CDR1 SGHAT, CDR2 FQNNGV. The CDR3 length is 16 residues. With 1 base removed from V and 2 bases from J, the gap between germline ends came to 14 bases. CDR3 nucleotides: TGTGCCAGCAGCTTAGCTGTGACTAGAGGACAAGAGACCCAGTACTTC. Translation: CASSLAVTRGQETQYF.

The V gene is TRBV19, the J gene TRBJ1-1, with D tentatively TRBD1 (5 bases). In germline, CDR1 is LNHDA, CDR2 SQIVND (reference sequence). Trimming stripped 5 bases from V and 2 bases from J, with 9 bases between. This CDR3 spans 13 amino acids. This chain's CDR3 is CASSQGVNTEAFF. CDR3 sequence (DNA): TGTGCCAGTAGTCAGGGCGTAAACACTGAAGCTTTCTTT. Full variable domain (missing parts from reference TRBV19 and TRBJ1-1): DGGITQSPKYLFRKEGQNVTLSCEQNLNHDAMYWYRQDPGQGLRLIYYSQIVNDFQKGDIAEGYSVSREKKESFPLTVTSAQKNPTAFYLCASSQGVNTEAFFGQGTRLTVV.